The 9 T cell receptor beta chains given below trace back to one sample, sequenced in a study of regulatory T cells in long-lasting Graves disease (dated by TCRdb to 2020 to 2023). The method behind the library was multiplex PCR. TCRdb names Illumina HiSeq 4000 as the instrument used. To build TCR beta libraries, CDR3 regions were amplified by Arm-PCR using iRepertoire HTBI primers. TCRdb redid the processing of the public reads, applying fastp at Q25 and MiXCR, and retained in-frame beta chains. Each CDR3 protein gets just one entry, which takes the most common genes and DNA from the rows behind it. This sample lists about 420,000 distinct CDR3 sequences; roughly 15% were detected once. The top ten clones comprise roughly 23% of the sample. The time point label on this specimen signifies: newly diagnosed GD, antithyroid drugs for less than 3 months. For both TCR sequencing and RNA sequencing, RNA was extracted from PBMCs using TRIzol.

This sample was shared with a second study, whose subject was T cells in Graves' hyperthyroidism and ophthalmopathy.

The material was peripheral blood mononuclear cells (PBMCs), obtained at new diagnosis, from a patient treated with antithyroid drugs. The receptors originated from a woman aged 18-29 years with Graves disease. Donor details come from another sample of the same person, matched by shared clones.

The gene calls are TRBV28 and TRBJ1-2; 7 bases agree with TRBD1. Germline V CDR1 and CDR2: MDHEN, SYDVKM. With V trimmed by 4 bases and J by 5 bases, 7 bases remained unmatched. The CDR3 runs to 14 residues. CDR3 in amino acids: CASSSGTEFYGYTF. The CDR3 region has the DNA TGTGCCAGCAGTTCCGGGACAGAGTTTTATGGCTACACCTTC.

This clonotype was counted many times. The J gene is TRBJ2-7, the V gene TRBV5-1, with D tentatively TRBD1 (6 bases). Trimming took off 2 bases at V and 2 bases at J, with 11 bases between the two ends. Germline V gene lookup returns CDR1 SGHRS and CDR2 YFSETQ. This CDR3 contains 14 residues. The CDR3 nucleotides are TGCGCCAGCAGCTTAGCACAGGGAGCCTACGAGCAGTACTTC. Amino acids: CASSLAQGAYEQYF.

This clonotype has at least ten counts. The chain joins TRBV3-1 to TRBJ2-7; no reliable D call. Germline CDR1 reads LGHDT; CDR2 reads YNNKEL (reference sequence). The CDR3 runs 11 residues. The ends were cut back, 4 bases at V and 3 bases at J, with 4 bases in the middle. CDR3 sequence (DNA): TGTGCCAGCAGCCGTTACTACGAGCAGTACTTC. This translates into CASSRYYEQYF.

The rearrangement uses TRBV7-2 and TRBJ2-3; D not resolved. Germline CDR1 reads SGHTA; CDR2 reads FQGNSA. V lost 4 bases and J 13 bases, leaving 12 bases between the germline ends. The length of the CDR3 is 11 residues. The CDR3 region has the DNA TGTGCCAGCAGCTATGACCGCTTGAAGTATTTT. It is translated as CASSYDRLKYF.

The V call is TRBV7-2, the J call TRBJ2-7; the match to TRBD2 covers 11 bases. The germline CDR1 and CDR2 sequences are SGHTA and FQGNSA. The ends lost 5 bases at V and 2 bases at J; junction bases unmatched: 11. This CDR3 has 17 amino acids. The CDR3 region has the DNA TGTGCCAGCAGCCCCTCCCCTAGCGGGAGGTTGCCCTACGAGCAGTACTTC. Translation gives CASSPSPSGRLPYEQYF.

This clonotype was detected ten times or more. The chain couples TRBV27 to TRBJ1-1, with 9 bases aligning to TRBD1. Germline-derived CDR1 and CDR2 are MNHEY and SMNVEV (reference sequence). V shed 2 bases, J shed 5 bases, and the junction held 3 bases outside the gene matches. The CDR3 has 14 amino acids. The CDR3 sequence is CASSLGTGSTEAFF. As DNA, the CDR3 is TGTGCCAGCAGTTTAGGGACAGGGAGTACTGAAGCTTTCTTT.

For this clonotype: A far larger clone is a single base away, which makes a read error likely. The V gene is TRBV28, the J gene TRBJ2-3; D is ambiguous. With the DNA end fitting TRBJ2-7 better, the J assignment may be wrong. The CDR3 runs 12 residues. Per germline, CDR1 MDHEN and CDR2 SYDVKM. CDR3 sequence reads: CASSLGRLEQYF. The CDR3 region has the DNA TGTGCCAGCAGTTTAGGAAGGCTCGAGCAGTACTTC.

At least ten counts were recorded for this clonotype. The chain uses TRBV27 and TRBJ2-7; a possible D gene is TRBD1 (6 bases). Trimming took off 3 bases at V and 7 bases at J, with 19 bases between the two ends. The CDR3 totals 15 residues. The V gene's germline CDR1 is MNHEY and CDR2 SMNVEV (reference sequence). CDR3 region: CASSFKPDRLREQYF. The CDR3 bases are TGTGCCAGCAGTTTCAAACCCGACAGGTTGCGGGAGCAGTACTTC.

This clonotype was seen more than once but under ten times. The chain couples TRBV4-2 to TRBJ2-2; 12 positions match TRBD2. Germline loops: CDR1 LGHNA, CDR2 YNFKEQ. The CDR3 runs 18 residues. V gave up 1 base and J gave up 1 base; unmatched junction bases: 4. CDR3 loop: CASSQGLAGGVNTGELFF. The DNA for the CDR3 is TGTGCCAGCAGCCAAGGGCTAGCGGGGGGGGTGAACACCGGGGAGCTGTTTTTT.